Below, 30 T cell receptor beta chains from the same sample are listed, as sequenced in a study of technical replicates of blood from a handful of donors. The data were produced by immunoSEQ multiplex PCR, yet TCRdb's version contains in-frame clones alone and is incomplete. Here the sample spans fewer than 110,000 clones, around 96% being singletons. The sample comprised T cells isolated from PBMCs. These TCRs come from a human donor in good health.

The chain couples TRBV11-2 to TRBJ2-6; D call uncertain. V lost 1 base, J lost 0 bases, and 4 bases lay in between. Germline lookup yields CDR1 SGHAT and CDR2 FQNNGV. This CDR3 is 15 amino acids long. The CDR3 loop reads CASSLVDSGANVLTF. CDR3 sequence (DNA): TGTGCCAGCAGCTTAGTAGACTCTGGGGCCAACGTCCTGACTTTC. Supplemented by reference TRBV11-2 and TRBJ2-6, the full variable domain reads EAGVAQSPRYKIIEKRQSVAFWCNPISGHATLYWYQQILGQGPKLLIQFQNNGVVDDSQLPKDRFSAERLKGVDSTLKIQPAKLEDSAVYLCASSLVDSGANVLTFGAGSRLTVL.

The V call is TRBV6-6, the J call TRBJ1-3, with D possibly TRBD1 on 5 matching bases. Germline lookup yields CDR1 MNHNY and CDR2 SVGAGI (reference sequence). The CDR3 runs to 14 residues. V lost 5 bases to trimming and J lost 0 bases, with 8 bases between them. The DNA for the CDR3 is TGTGCCAGCAGTCCGACAGTCTCTGGAAACACCATATATTTT. Residues: CASSPTVSGNTIYF.

V gene TRBV19 combines with J gene TRBJ2-7; 7 nucleotides align to TRBD2. J gave up 5 bases and V 7 bases, and 11 bases lay outside the gene matches. The length of the CDR3 is 14 residues. Germline V gene sequence: CDR1 LNHDA, CDR2 SQIVND (reference sequence). CDR3 DNA: TGTGCCAGTACAACCCGTGGGGGGGTCGACGAGCAGTACTTC. Translated: CASTTRGGVDEQYF.

The V call is TRBV5-1, the J call TRBJ1-1; 7 bases line up with TRBD1. Germline loops: CDR1 SGHRS, CDR2 YFSETQ. The V segment lost 4 bases and the J segment 1 base; nucleotides outside the gene matches: 7. CDR3 length: 15 residues. CDR3 in amino acids: CASSPLQGSNTEAFF. CDR3 in DNA: TGCGCCAGCAGCCCTTTACAGGGGTCGAACACTGAAGCTTTCTTT.

V and J are TRBV19 and TRBJ2-7; 12 bases map to TRBD1. Germline V gene data show CDR1 as LNHDA and CDR2 as SQIVND (reference sequence). After removal of 4 bases from V and 4 bases from J, the junction contained 14 bases not matched to a gene. The CDR3 loop spans 18 amino acids. CDR3 sequence: CASSKPLRGQGAEYEQYF. In DNA, the CDR3 is TGTGCCAGTAGTAAGCCTCTAAGGGGACAGGGGGCGGAATACGAGCAGTACTTC.

This chain connects TRBV5-6 to TRBJ1-5, with 7 bases aligning to TRBD1. Germline-derived CDR1 and CDR2 are SGHDT and YYEEEE. V lost 0 bases, J lost 4 bases, and 4 bases stayed unmatched. The CDR3 runs 15 residues. The CDR3 protein is CASSLGTGRNQPQHF. The CDR3 DNA sequence: TGTGCCAGCAGCTTGGGGACAGGCCGAAATCAGCCCCAGCATTTT.

The chain couples TRBV29-1 to TRBJ2-2; D gene unclear. The CDR3 contains 14 residues. V lost 3 bases to trimming and J lost 1 base, with 9 bases between them. The germline V gene encodes CDR1 SQVTM and CDR2 ANQGSEA. The CDR3 sequence: CSVEAGLNTGELFF. The CDR3 DNA reads TGCAGCGTTGAGGCTGGTCTGAACACCGGGGAGCTGTTTTTT.

The gene calls are TRBV18 and TRBJ1-2, with TRBD1 identical over 10 bases. V gave up 3 bases and J gave up 7 bases; unmatched junction bases: 8. Germline CDR1 is KGHSH and CDR2 is LQKENI. CDR3 length: 15 amino acids. CDR3 residues: CASSPPRDRGTGYTF. CDR3 coding DNA: TGTGCCAGCTCACCCCCCCGGGACAGGGGCACTGGCTACACCTTC. The full variable domain, completed using reference TRBV18 and TRBJ1-2, is NAGVMQNPRHLVRRRGQEARLRCSPMKGHSHVYWYRQLPEEGLKFMVYLQKENIIDESGMPKERFSAEFPKEGPSILRIQQVVRGDSAAYFCASSPPRDRGTGYTFGSGTRLTVV.

This chain's CDR3 is CASNSPRANGYTF. In DNA, the CDR3 is TGTGCCAGCAATTCCCCCAGGGCGAATGGCTACACCTTC. This rearrangement joins TRBV28 to TRBJ1-2; perhaps TRBD1 as D (5 bases). Trimming left V 7 bases short and J 6 bases short, with 15 bases between. CDR3 length equals 13 residues. Looked up from germline, CDR1 is MDHEN and CDR2 is SYDVKM.

The rearrangement links TRBV9 to TRBJ2-7, with D possibly TRBD1 on 6 matching bases. V was pared by 2 bases and J by 2 bases, with 14 bases between. The CDR3 spans 15 residues. The germline CDR1 and CDR2 sequences are SGDLS and YYNGEE. The CDR3 is CASSVSSGTPYEQYF. The CDR3 DNA reads as TGTGCCAGCAGCGTCAGTTCTGGGACACCCTACGAGCAGTACTTC.

The CDR3: CASSLRESGNEQFF. In DNA, the CDR3 is TGCGCCAGCAGCTTGCGGGAGAGCGGCAATGAGCAGTTCTTC. The chain has TRBV4-1 and TRBJ2-1; 7 bases align to TRBD2. The V segment lost 5 bases and the J segment 6 bases; nucleotides outside the gene matches: 7. The CDR3 length is 14 residues. The germline V gene encodes CDR1 MGHRA and CDR2 YSYEKL.

The chain links TRBV28 to TRBJ2-6; 9 nucleotides match TRBD1. The CDR3 length is 18 residues. From germline, CDR1 is MDHEN and CDR2 SYDVKM. Unmatched junction bases numbered 7, after V lost 3 bases and J lost 1 base. The CDR3, as DNA: TGTGCCAGCAGTTTTTGGACAGGGGTTTCTTCTGGGGCCAACGTCCTGACTTTC. Translating it yields CASSFWTGVSSGANVLTF.

The V gene is TRBV10-3, the J gene TRBJ1-2; 10 nucleotides line up with TRBD1. Germline CDR1 ENHRY, CDR2 SYGVKD. Trimming at V came to 6 bases and at J to 4 bases, leaving 2 bases not matched to a gene. The CDR3 totals 13 residues. The CDR3 protein is CAIRTGGGYGYTF. The CDR3, as DNA: TGTGCCATCAGGACAGGGGGCGGCTATGGCTACACCTTC.

For the CDR3, the DNA is TGTGCCTGGAGCATCGGACTAGTCCCCTACGAGCAGTACTTC. Translated, it gives CAWSIGLVPYEQYF. The chain is built from TRBV30 and TRBJ2-7; 7 bases map to TRBD2. The germline CDR1 and CDR2 sequences are GTSNPN and SVGIG (reference sequence). This CDR3 spans 14 amino acids. The V and J ends lost 3 bases and 2 bases, in that order; junction bases with no gene match: 7.

V gene TRBV5-1 combines with J gene TRBJ2-5, with D maybe TRBD2 (5 bases). This CDR3 is built from 15 residues. CDR1 and CDR2 from the germline V gene are SGHRS and YFSETQ. V was clipped by 0 bases and J by 7 bases, with 16 bases between them. The CDR3 bases are TGCGCCAGCAGCTTGGGTCGGGGTACCTTCGGGACCCAGTACTTC. This sequence encodes CASSLGRGTFGTQYF.

The chain couples TRBV28 to TRBJ2-1; TRBD2 matches 8 bases. Germline CDR1 and CDR2: MDHEN and SYDVKM. CDR3 length: 20 amino acids. Germline trimming cut 6 bases from V and 0 bases from J; bases unmatched to any gene: 19. The CDR3 reads CASRRIYGVGSGDSYNEQFF. As DNA, the CDR3 is TGTGCCAGCAGACGAATTTACGGGGTCGGTAGCGGGGACTCCTACAATGAGCAGTTCTTC.

CDR3 in DNA: TGTGCCAGCAGCTTAGTGCAGGGCGGCTATGGCTACACCTTC. Translated, it gives CASSLVQGGYGYTF. The V and J genes are TRBV11-2 and TRBJ1-2, with a weak D call TRBD1 (5 bases). Germline V gives CDR1 SGHAT, CDR2 FQNNGV. Trimming stripped 1 base from V and 4 bases from J, with 10 bases between. This CDR3 is 14 amino acids long. The full variable domain, completed using reference TRBV11-2 and TRBJ1-2, is EAGVAQSPRYKIIEKRQSVAFWCNPISGHATLYWYQQILGQGPKLLIQFQNNGVVDDSQLPKDRFSAERLKGVDSTLKIQPAKLEDSAVYLCASSLVQGGYGYTFGSGTRLTVV.

The gene calls are TRBV29-1 and TRBJ2-5; 10 nucleotides match TRBD2. V was clipped by 5 bases and J by 3 bases; unmatched bases: 15. CDR1 SQVTM and CDR2 ANQGSEA come from the germline V gene. The CDR3 is made up of 17 amino acids. As DNA, the CDR3 is TGCAGCGTTTCAATCCTAGCGGGAGTGCGGTTTGAAGAGACCCAGTACTTC. It translates to CSVSILAGVRFEETQYF.

The gene calls are TRBV19 and TRBJ2-5, with D perhaps TRBD1 (6 bases). Trimming removed 6 bases at V and 0 bases at J, with 14 bases between. This CDR3 has 15 amino acids. The germline V gene encodes CDR1 LNHDA and CDR2 SQIVND (reference sequence). The CDR3 region has the DNA TGTGCCAGTAGATTAGGACAGTCGTACCAAGAGACCCAGTACTTC. Encoded protein: CASRLGQSYQETQYF.

This chain connects TRBV6-1 to TRBJ2-1, with D possibly TRBD2 on 5 matching bases. V dropped 4 bases and J dropped 5 bases, with 12 bases sitting between them. The CDR3 has 14 residues. Germline V CDR1 and CDR2: MNHNS, SASEGT. The chain's CDR3 is CASSGILLDNEQFF. The DNA of the CDR3 is TGTGCCAGCAGTGGAATCCTACTAGACAATGAGCAGTTCTTC.

The chain links TRBV5-1 to TRBJ1-5; TRBD1 matches at 8 bases. V lost 5 bases to trimming and J lost 5 bases; unmatched junction nucleotides: 9. The CDR3 is 15 residues long. Germline loops: CDR1 SGHRS, CDR2 YFSETQ. This chain's CDR3 is CASRTGRGHDQPQHF. The DNA for the CDR3 is TGCGCCAGCAGAACGGGCAGGGGGCACGATCAGCCCCAGCATTTT.

This sequence joins TRBV27 and TRBJ2-7, with 8 bases identical to TRBD2. V shed 4 bases, J shed 4 bases, and the junction held 15 bases outside the gene matches. The CDR3 length is 17 residues. Per the germline V gene, CDR1 is MNHEY and CDR2 is SMNVEV (reference sequence). In nucleotides, the CDR3 is TGTGCCAGCAGTTCGACTAGCGCTCAAACGGGCGGTTACGAGCAGTACTTC. Amino acids: CASSSTSAQTGGYEQYF.

This sequence joins TRBV5-1 and TRBJ1-1; a weak D match, TRBD1 (5 bases). CDR1 and CDR2 (germline): SGHRS, YFSETQ. V lost 0 bases, J lost 5 bases, and 11 bases lay in between. The CDR3 spans 14 residues. In DNA, the CDR3 is TGCGCCAGCAGCTTGGGGGCGGGGGTGACTGAAGCTTTCTTT. This sequence encodes CASSLGAGVTEAFF. The whole variable domain, filled in from reference TRBV5-1 and TRBJ1-1, reads KAGVTQTPRYLIKTRGQQVTLSCSPISGHRSVSWYQQTPGQGLQFLFEYFSETQRNKGNFPGRFSGRQFSNSRSEMNVSTLELGDSALYLCASSLGAGVTEAFFGQGTRLTVV.

This sequence joins TRBV27 and TRBJ1-2; D is undetermined. CDR3 size: 15 residues. Trimming took off 8 bases at V and 4 bases at J, with 20 bases between the two ends. The germline gives CDR1 MNHEY, CDR2 SMNVEV (reference sequence). The CDR3 DNA reads TGTGCCAGCCGACCCTTTGGGCAGACCTCCTATGGCTACACCTTC. Encoded protein: CASRPFGQTSYGYTF.

A few counts support this clone. This rearrangement joins TRBV4-1 to TRBJ1-2; no reliable D call. CDR1 is MGHRA and CDR2 is YSYEKL in the germline V gene. V dropped 4 bases and J dropped 1 base, with 10 bases sitting between them. CDR3 length: 14 amino acids. CDR3 in amino acids: CASSPSQVNYGYTF. The CDR3 nucleotides are TGCGCCAGCAGCCCCTCCCAGGTTAACTATGGCTACACCTTC.

The rearrangement uses TRBV19 and TRBJ2-5; the D is unclear. Trimming left V 5 bases short and J 4 bases short, with 11 bases between. The CDR3 length is 13 residues. CDR1 and CDR2 (germline): LNHDA, SQIVND (reference sequence). DNA of the CDR3: TGTGCCAGTAGTTTCTCCATGCGAGAGACCCAGTACTTC. As protein: CASSFSMRETQYF.

The rearrangement joins TRBV2 to TRBJ2-1, with a weak D call TRBD1 (5 bases). Per the germline V gene, CDR1 is SNHLY and CDR2 is FYNNEI. This CDR3 region has 18 residues. V dropped 5 bases and J dropped 0 bases, with 20 bases sitting between them. DNA of the CDR3: TGTGCCAGCAGTCAAGTCCCCCATGGGGCGGACTCCTACAATGAGCAGTTCTTC. Protein product: CASSQVPHGADSYNEQFF.

The gene calls are TRBV10-3 and TRBJ2-5; weak D call: TRBD1 (6 bases). The CDR3 is 13 amino acids. Germline lookup yields CDR1 ENHRY and CDR2 SYGVKD. V gave up 10 bases and J gave up 0 bases, with 12 bases separating them. The CDR3 sequence: CASAGTNQETQYF. In nucleotides, the CDR3 is TGTGCCAGCGCCGGGACAAACCAAGAGACCCAGTACTTC.

The chain couples TRBV27 to TRBJ2-5, with 9 bases aligning to TRBD1. CDR1 and CDR2 (germline): MNHEY, SMNVEV (reference sequence). This CDR3 comprises 14 residues. J was trimmed by 7 bases and V by 5 bases; bases with no gene match: 8. CDR3 region: CASSTGTGYGTQYF. DNA of the CDR3: TGTGCCAGCAGTACCGGGACAGGGTATGGGACCCAGTACTTC.

The chain combines TRBV9 with TRBJ2-3, with a possible D match to TRBD1 (6 bases). The V and J ends lost 5 bases and 4 bases respectively, with 20 bases between them. From germline, CDR1 is SGDLS and CDR2 YYNGEE. There are 16 residues in the CDR3. The CDR3 DNA follows: TGTGCCAGCAGGAATCATACAGGGAAGGGATCAGATACGCAGTATTTT. It specifies CASRNHTGKGSDTQYF.